Listed below are T cell receptor beta chains from one sample, sequenced in a study of blood T cell repertoires in COVID-19. Profiled with immunoSEQ multiplex PCR; TCRdb holds only in-frame clones, not every one. The data show 250,000 to 350,000 clones, 80% to 95% seen once. Source material: PBMCs or T cells enriched from blood (not recorded which). The receptor set was obtained from a woman under 40 who had recovered from COVID-19. The conserved cysteine and the conserved F or W are not part of the CDR3 here.

V: TRBV7-9
J: TRBJ1-1
CDR3: ASSPFTRGLRGNTEAF

V: TRBV5-6
J: TRBJ2-3
CDR3: ASSLDRGRADTQY

V: TRBV28
J: TRBJ1-2
CDR3: ASKAPGQGGRGYT

V: TRBV3-1/TRBV3-2
J: TRBJ2-1
CDR3: ASSQDSGRVSNEQF

V: TRBV6-4
J: TRBJ2-1
CDR3: ASSRLASSYNEQF

V: TRBV5-6
J: TRBJ1-3
CDR3: ASRATGSSGNTIY

V: TRBV19
J: TRBJ2-4
CDR3: ASSIGGDKNIQY

V: TRBV27
J: TRBJ1-2
CDR3: ASSSTPGKGVGYT

V: TRBV30
J: TRBJ1-2
CDR3: AWSVQLGQIGYT

V: TRBV24-1
J: TRBJ2-1
CDR3: ATSGVSGEAYNEQF

V: TRBV6-5
J: TRBJ2-7
CDR3: ASTGSSYEQY